Listed below are T cell receptor beta chains from one sample, sequenced in a study of T cells after yellow fever vaccination. TCRdb redid the calling of the 5' RACE reads with MiXCR, one entry per CDR3 protein. The sample includes under 550,000 distinct CDR3 sequences, roughly a fifth of them seen just once. This specimen consisted of PBMCs, obtained less than 25 days after the first yellow fever vaccination. The receptors derive from a man between 18 and 35 years old who received the YFV17D yellow fever vaccine. Both conserved end residues are part of each CDR3. D genes are given only for firm matches. Not every row has a clone size; where given, it reads once, few, many or a size class.

clone size	D gene	V gene	J gene	CDR3 DNA	CDR3 protein
few	NA	TRBV6-5	TRBJ1-1	TGTGCCAGCAGTTACCCGCCAGCATTTGAAGCTTTCTTT	CASSYPPAFEAFF
many	NA	TRBV7-9	TRBJ2-7	TGTGCCAGCAGCCAGCAGGGAGACGAGCAGTACTTC	CASSQQGDEQYF
many	NA	TRBV12-3/TRBV12-4	TRBJ2-1	TGTGCCAGCAGTCAAGGGGGCGGGGGCGCACAAAATGAGCAGTTCTTC	CASSQGGGGAQNEQFF
many	NA	TRBV7-2	TRBJ2-5	TGTGCCAGCGGAGGATACCAAGAGACCCAGTACTTC	CASGGYQETQYF
few	NA	TRBV9	TRBJ2-5	TGTGCCAGCAGTGAGGGGTACTCGCGGGCAGAGACCCAGTACTTC	CASSEGYSRAETQYF
few	NA	TRBV6-5	TRBJ1-2	TGTGCCAGCAGTTACAGTGGCGACGAGGGCTACACCTTC	CASSYSGDEGYTF
NA	NA	TRBV12-3/TRBV12-4	TRBJ1-3	TGTGCCAGCAGTTTACCTAGGCCTGGAAACACCATATATTTT	CASSLPRPGNTIYF
few	TRBD2	TRBV7-9	TRBJ2-3	TGTGCCAGCAGCACCAGTGGGGGGGGCACAGATACGCAGTATTTT	CASSTSGGGTDTQYF
NA	NA	TRBV9	TRBJ1-2	TGTGCCAGCAGCCCAGACGATAACTATGGCTACACCTTC	CASSPDDNYGYTF
NA	NA	TRBV6-6	TRBJ2-1	TGTGCCAGCAGCCCCTTCGAGGGCAATGAGCAGTTCTTC	CASSPFEGNEQFF
NA	TRBD1	TRBV7-3	TRBJ2-2	TGTGCCAGCAGCTTAAGGGACAGGGGGGCCGGGGAGCTGTTTTTT	CASSLRDRGAGELFF
NA	NA	TRBV29-1	TRBJ1-1	TGCAGCGTTGCCGGGGGGGCAGCCGGGGCTTTCTTT	CSVAGGAAGAFF
NA	NA	TRBV14	TRBJ1-3	TGTGCCAGCAGCCAAGGTGCGCTGATGAGCTCTGGAAACACCATATATTTT	CASSQGALMSSGNTIYF
NA	NA	TRBV6-2/TRBV6-3	TRBJ2-1	TGTGCCAGCAGCGGAGACAGTCTTCTCTACAATGAGCAGTTCTTC	CASSGDSLLYNEQFF
NA	NA	TRBV6-5	TRBJ1-2	TGTGCCAGCAGAAATAACTATGGCTACACCTTC	CASRNNYGYTF
many	NA	TRBV5-1	TRBJ1-1	TGCGCCAGCAGCCCAGACAGACCGAACACTGAAGCTTTCTTT	CASSPDRPNTEAFF
NA	TRBD1	TRBV5-6	TRBJ2-2	TGTGCCAGCAGCCCGCTACAGGGGGCTTTTAGCACCGGGGAGCTGTTTTTT	CASSPLQGAFSTGELFF
many	TRBD1	TRBV7-9	TRBJ2-3	TGTGCCAGCAGCTTAGCGCAGGGGGGCACAGATACGCAGTATTTT	CASSLAQGGTDTQYF
NA	NA	TRBV20-1	TRBJ2-1	TGCAGTGCTACCCGGCCTACCTACAATGAGCAGTTCTTC	CSATRPTYNEQFF
NA	NA	TRBV12-5	TRBJ1-5	TGTGCTAGTGGTTTGCCCGGGGGTTATAGCAATCAGCCCCAGCATTTT	CASGLPGGYSNQPQHF
many	NA	TRBV5-1	TRBJ2-5	TGCGCCAGCAGCTTGGTGGGGCCGGGGGAGACCCAGTACTTC	CASSLVGPGETQYF
NA	NA	TRBV9	TRBJ2-1	TGTGCCAGCAGCGTAGACGATGAGCAGTTCTTC	CASSVDDEQFF
NA	TRBD1	TRBV24-1	TRBJ2-1	TGTGCCACCAGTGGTCCCGGGACAGACAACAATGAGCAGTTCTTC	CATSGPGTDNNEQFF
NA	TRBD1	TRBV5-1	TRBJ2-3	TGCGCCAGCAGAACCGGGACAGGGGGTACAGATACGCAGTATTTT	CASRTGTGGTDTQYF
few	NA	TRBV4-3	TRBJ2-3	TGCGCCAGCAGCCAAGACGAATCTAGCACAGATACGCAGTATTTT	CASSQDESSTDTQYF
NA	NA	TRBV7-2	TRBJ1-3	TGTGCCAGCAGCTTAGCGTACCAGAAGAGTAACACCATATATTTT	CASSLAYQKSNTIYF
few	NA	TRBV3-1	TRBJ1-6	TGTGCCAGCAGCCATGAGCAGGGCGGGTCACCCCTCCACTTT	CASSHEQGGSPLHF